What follows describes a single T cell receptor (beta chain). Its specificity is unknown. This was a survey-level run. The repertoire was sequenced with immunoSEQ multiplex PCR; TCRdb's copy has only in-frame clones and lacks some. The sample lists roughly 60,000 clones; 87% were seen once. The record originates from a study of pediatric ulcerative colitis. Controls had normal endoscopy and no IBD diagnosis within a year. At colonoscopy, a blood sample was also collected. The CDR3 is 14 amino acids. Germline CDR1 and CDR2: SQVTM and ANQGSEA. J lost 6 bases, V lost 6 bases, and 13 bases had no gene match. Study results and limitations: A couple of rectal CDR3 clonotypes occurred in all ulcerative colitis patients.

This clonotype originated in a boy aged 5-17 years who was a control in a study of pediatric ulcerative colitis. Material for sequencing was blood. This chain links TRBV29-1 with TRBJ1-1, with 7 bases matching TRBD1. In DNA form, the CDR3 reads TGCAGCGTCCTCAGGACAGGTCGAGAATCTGAAGCTTTCTTT. Residues: CSVLRTGRESEAFF.